This TCR beta chain was retrieved from a study of radiation and T cells in renal cell carcinoma. CDR3 length: 15 residues. V lost 0 bases, J lost 7 bases, and 10 bases lay in between. Germline CDR1 reads SGHNT; CDR2 reads YENEEA. Time point meaning: baseline pretreatment blood. Treatment given: 15 Gy SBRT to primary tumor, nephrectomy 4 weeks later. Generated by immunoSEQ multiplex PCR, the TCRdb table keeps only in-frame clones and is missing some. The data show about 150,000 clones, about 88% seen once. This rearrangement joins TRBV11-3 to TRBJ1-6; tentatively, D is TRBD1 (6 bases). The sequence was obtained from a woman in her 70s with renal cell carcinoma. The sequenced sample was blood, obtained from a patient whose treatment included radiotherapy and nephrectomy. This chain's CDR3 is CASSLDPGENSPLHF. The CDR3 coding sequence is TGTGCCAGCAGCTTAGATCCAGGGGAAAATTCACCCCTCCACTTT.